This T cell receptor beta chain is drawn from a study of T cell responses to AZD1222 COVID-19 vaccine. For this clone: Its antigen remains unknown.

The CDR3 covers 11 residues. The V gene lost 2 bases and the J gene lost 12 bases, with 5 bases spanning the gap. TCRdb's copy holds only in-frame clones and misses some; the assay was immunoSEQ multiplex PCR. In the table there are about 97,000 clones, around 87% of which are singletons. Study findings and constraints: Seropositive AZD1222 recipients at baseline numbered only 6 or 7. Clonal diversity may have been underestimated, and the donors were mostly white British, with more females than males. Unmutated regions of variants are reportedly targeted by nearly half of spike-specific TCRs.

The sequences come from peripheral blood, collected 28 days after the second AZD1222 dose. The TCR comes from an adult who received the AZD1222 COVID-19 vaccine. The V and J genes are TRBV12-3 or TRBV12-4 and TRBJ1-6; D perhaps matches TRBD1 (5 bases). The CDR3 bases are TGTGCCAGCAGTTTAAGGGGACCCCTCCACTTT. It translates to CASSLRGPLHF.